Here is one T cell receptor (beta chain) with its context. The data were taken from a study of OX40 agonist ivuxolimab in advanced cancers. Study context: Three partial responders included one hepatocellular carcinoma patient and two cutaneous melanoma patients.

Clones were read by immunoSEQ multiplex PCR, and TCRdb kept only the in-frame ones, dropping some. Found here are under 40,000 clones, about 74% of them singletons; the top ten hold under 15%. With V trimmed by 5 bases and J by 1 base, 3 bases remained unmatched. There are 15 residues in the CDR3. CDR1 is MGHDK and CDR2 is SYGVNS in the germline V gene. Here the sequenced sample was CD4+ or CD8+ T cells sorted from blood, taken in a trial of the OX40 agonist ivuxolimab. J is TRBJ2-2 and V is TRBV25-1, with 8 bases identical to TRBD1. The sequence was collected from an adult with an advanced solid tumor such as melanoma, head and neck, liver or kidney cancer. This CDR3 reads CASSRTGLNTGELFF. Here the CDR3 DNA reads TGTGCCAGCAGTCGGACAGGGCTGAACACCGGGGAGCTGTTTTTT. Full variable domain (missing parts from reference TRBV25-1 and TRBJ2-2): EADIYQTPRYLVIGTGKKITLECSQTMGHDKMYWYQQDPGMELHLIHYSYGVNSTEKGDLSSESTVSRIRTEHFPLTLESARPSHTSQYLCASSRTGLNTGELFFGEGSRLTVL.